What follows is one T cell receptor beta chain and its context. Its antigen is currently unknown. The data derive from a study of blood T cells in healthy people across ages. Across the whole study: Through template switching, about one barcoded beta molecule was captured per two T cells, as measured in model experiments.

Whole-study findings and limits: Investigators treated diversity estimates from one million T cells as underestimates. Both higher diversity and more naive CD4+ cells marked long-lived donors when set against aged donors.

Isolation yielded PBMCs, at least 7 million per sample, in every case. A sample-barcoded 5' primer and a J-beta primer mix were used in a second PCR of roughly 6 to 11 cycles. TCRdb analysed the 5' RACE reads with MiXCR anew, one entry per CDR3 protein. The sample lists fewer than 1,000,000 distinct CDR3 sequences; around 42% were seen once. Germline trimming cut 5 bases from V and 3 bases from J; bases unmatched to any gene: 9. The CDR3 runs to 16 residues. The germline V gene encodes CDR1 MNHNY and CDR2 SVGAGI (reference sequence). The sequence came from a man in his sixties in good health. Sequenced material: blood. V is TRBV6-6 and J is TRBJ1-1, with TRBD1 identical over 10 bases. The CDR3 bases are TGTGCCAGCAGTCGACAGGGGGCGAGATGGGACACTGAAGCTTTCTTT. Its translation is CASSRQGARWDTEAFF.